The 3 T cell receptor beta chains below come from one sample, sequenced in a study of regulatory T cells in long-lasting Graves disease. Sequencing libraries for TCR beta were prepared with iRepertoire HTBI primers and Arm-PCR of CDR3 regions. TCRdb re-derived calls from the multiplex PCR reads in MiXCR, one entry per CDR3 protein. The sample contains hundreds of thousands of distinct CDR3 sequences, 16% of which appear only once. Time point given: newly diagnosed GD, antithyroid drugs for less than 3 months. PBMC-derived RNA was used for the TCR library. This sample also appeared in a second study, on T cells in Graves' hyperthyroidism and ophthalmopathy.

The sample here was peripheral blood mononuclear cells (PBMCs), taken at new diagnosis, from a patient treated with antithyroid drugs. The receptors were gathered from a man between 35 and 55 years old with Graves disease.

This clonotype was recorded at least ten times. J is TRBJ2-3 and V is TRBV6-9, with no clear D. Germline CDR1 is MNHGY and CDR2 is SVAAGI. V was shortened by 4 bases and J by 6 bases, with 11 bases between the two germline ends. CDR3 size: 13 residues. The DNA for the CDR3 is TGTGCCAGCAGTTGGCTAATGGGGGATACGCAGTATTTT. This gives the protein CASSWLMGDTQYF.

This clonotype appeared many times. The chain is built from TRBV29-1 and TRBJ2-7, with TRBD2 matching 14 bases. The CDR3 sequence is 14 residues long. V was clipped by 4 bases and J by 6 bases; unmatched bases: 5. Germline V gene data show CDR1 as SQVTM and CDR2 as ANQGSEA. The CDR3 region is CSVGAGLAGVEQYF. The DNA of the CDR3 is TGCAGCGTTGGAGCGGGACTAGCGGGGGTCGAGCAGTACTTC.

This clonotype was picked up many times. The V call is TRBV5-1, the J call TRBJ2-3; D is uncertain. The germline V gene encodes CDR1 SGHRS and CDR2 YFSETQ. The CDR3 has 13 residues. Trimming shortened V by 4 bases and J by 2 bases, and 8 bases separated the two germline ends. CDR3: CASSTSPTDTQYF. The CDR3 region has the DNA TGCGCCAGCAGCACGTCGCCCACAGATACGCAGTATTTT. The whole variable domain, remainder taken from reference TRBV5-1 and TRBJ2-3, is KAGVTQTPRYLIKTRGQQVTLSCSPISGHRSVSWYQQTPGQGLQFLFEYFSETQRNKGNFPGRFSGRQFSNSRSEMNVSTLELGDSALYLCASSTSPTDTQYFGPGTRLTVL.